The T cell receptor (beta chain) described here comes from a study of shared clonotypes between healthy human individuals. The assay was immunoSEQ multiplex PCR, and TCRdb's table has in-frame clones only and misses some. The table records some 2,000,000 clones, nearly 97% of them present only once. Between the trimmed V and J ends, which lost 0 bases and 5 bases, there was a span of 11 bases. The CDR3 covers 15 residues. From germline, CDR1 is SGHRS and CDR2 YFSETQ. The sequence was obtained from a man younger than 35 in good health. The sequenced sample consisted of naive CD4+ T cells sorted from blood. Subset described: CD45RA+ positively selected. The gene calls are TRBV5-1 and TRBJ1-4; weak D call: TRBD1 (5 bases). CDR3: CASSLALAGNEKLFF. The CDR3 DNA reads TGCGCCAGCAGCTTGGCCTTGGCAGGGAATGAAAAACTGTTTTTT.